The 4 T cell receptor beta chains below come from one sample, sequenced in a study of T-cell memory formation after mild COVID-19. TCRdb reprocessed the 5' RACE reads via MiXCR and lists one record per CDR3 protein. Of about 240,000 distinct CDR3 sequences in the sample, approximately 9% were seen once. Material: PBMCs or a T cell subset sorted from them (not recorded which). Receptors originate from a man aged 18 to 30 who had mild COVID-19 (a few samples of this study predate the infection). Cell type and time point are not known.

Only a few counts were recorded for this clonotype. The chain is built from TRBV20-1 and TRBJ1-5, with D uncertain. Trimming removed 0 bases from V and 5 bases from J, with 5 bases in between. From germline, CDR1 is DFQATT and CDR2 SNEGSKA (reference sequence). There are 12 residues in the CDR3. Here the CDR3 DNA reads TGCAGTGCTAGAGAAGGGTATCAGCCCCAGCATTTT. It translates to CSAREGYQPQHF.

This clonotype was recorded only once. The chain combines TRBV6-6 with TRBJ1-2; D unresolved. The V gene lost 3 bases and the J gene lost 4 bases, with 12 bases spanning the gap. The germline CDR1 and CDR2 sequences are MNHNY and SVGAGI (reference sequence). This CDR3 is 14 amino acids long. The CDR3 spells CASSYEGWGYGYTF. Written as DNA, the CDR3 is TGTGCCAGCAGTTATGAGGGTTGGGGCTATGGCTACACCTTC.

This clonotype appeared a few times. This sequence joins TRBV4-3 and TRBJ2-1; TRBD2 is a possible D gene (6 bases). The length of the CDR3 is 17 residues. The germline CDR1 and CDR2 sequences are LGHNA and YSLEER. Trimming left V 0 bases short and J 0 bases short, with 12 bases between. The CDR3 reads CASSQDVGGSSYNEQFF. CDR3 coding DNA: TGCGCCAGCAGCCAAGATGTCGGAGGGAGCTCCTACAATGAGCAGTTCTTC.

This clonotype occurred many times. The V and J genes are TRBV20-1 and TRBJ1-5; possibly TRBD1 for D (5 bases). The CDR3 is 14 amino acids. V was cut by 0 bases and J by 5 bases, with 11 bases left in between. CDR1 is DFQATT and CDR2 is SNEGSKA in the germline V gene (reference sequence). CDR3 sequence reads: CSARDLAGHQPQHF. CDR3 DNA sequence: TGCAGTGCTAGAGATTTGGCGGGACATCAGCCCCAGCATTTT.